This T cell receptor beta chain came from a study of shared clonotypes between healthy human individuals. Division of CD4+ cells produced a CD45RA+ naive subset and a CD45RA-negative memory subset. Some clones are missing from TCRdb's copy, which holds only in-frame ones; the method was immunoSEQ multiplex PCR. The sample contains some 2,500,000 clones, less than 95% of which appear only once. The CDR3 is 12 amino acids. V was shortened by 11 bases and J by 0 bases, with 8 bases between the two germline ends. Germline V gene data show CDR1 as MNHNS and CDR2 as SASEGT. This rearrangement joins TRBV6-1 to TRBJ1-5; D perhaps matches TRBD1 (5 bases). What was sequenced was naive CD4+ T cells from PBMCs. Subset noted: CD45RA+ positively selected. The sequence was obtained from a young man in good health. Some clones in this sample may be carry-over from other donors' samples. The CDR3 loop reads CAGGISNQPQHF. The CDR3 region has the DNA TGTGCCGGGGGGATTAGCAATCAGCCCCAGCATTTT.